This T cell receptor beta chain was recovered during a study of T cell responses to AZD1222 COVID-19 vaccine (dated by TCRdb to the early 2020s). For the study in its entirety: A total of more than 230 trial participants underwent TCR sequencing, of whom nearly 210 received two doses of AZD1222 and about 25 received two doses of the MenACWY control vaccine. Trial participants were enrolled into age subgroups of 18-55, 56-69 and 70-plus years, which contained about 150, 27 and 61 TCR-sequenced participants, respectively. Broader findings and caveats from the paper: Because no samples from the day 14 peak response were available, repertoires could be characterized only after the peak T cell response. Reportedly, close to half of the unique spike-specific TCRs recognized epitopes lying outside the regions that are mutated in the B.1.351 and B.1.1.7 variants. Participants were mostly white British, with more females than males. The authors suggested clonal diversity may have been underestimated. After two AZD1222 doses, both the breadth and the depth of spike-specific TCRs were significantly higher than at day 0 and than in MenACWY recipients. CD4 TCRs associated with the vaccine covered the entire spike protein, and the dominant responses were in regions 160-218 and 743-854. Only five or six AZD1222 recipients were SARS-CoV-2 seropositive at baseline, limiting conclusions about previously exposed vaccinees. The 56-69-year group was small, and its depth increase did not reach significance, likely because of low power.

In the paper's terms, the time point label means: baseline before first vaccination. This specimen's treatment or condition label, interpreted: meningococcal conjugate vaccine given as trial control. Vaccinee samples came from UK trials COV001 and COV002, including a single-blind randomized controlled phase 2/3 trial of AZD1222 (ChAdOx1 nCoV-19) in healthy adults. Trial participant PBMC samples were collected at day 0 and day 28 after the second dose for TCRbeta chain sequencing. The CDR3 regions of human TCRbeta chains were subjected to immunosequencing. The original methods were these. Repertoire TCRs were matched against a reference library of SARS-CoV-2-specific TCRs generated with the MIRA antigen-specificity platform. Breadth meant the fraction of unique TCRs that were SARS-CoV-2-associated, whereas depth meant the fraction of total T cells that were SARS-CoV-2-associated. Using the MIRA data, each spike-specific TCR was mapped to the spike region that the TCR reacts to and placed in a CD4 or CD8 class. Log10-transformed breadth and depth values were compared by one-way ANOVA with Sidak's multiple comparisons tests. As stored in TCRdb, this immuneACCESS dataset retains in-frame rearrangements with V and J assigned. A fraction of the clones does not appear; measured against another copy, unresolved V genes explain less than half of the discrepancy, and the remainder lacks a known reason. V, J and clone size were drawn from that table, and D and trimming were deduced from the DNA. The sample table shows approximately 150,000 clones, and just over 90% are seen once. The ten largest clonotypes hold more than 0.85% of the sample.

A remark on this clone: Its antigen is not yet known. Per-base quality was not reported, and no clone a single base away is much larger than it.

Including cysteine and phenylalanine, the CDR3 has 14 amino acids. The read is trimmed to its CDR3 DNA, 42 bases read in frame from base 1. The germline V gene encodes CDR1 SGHTA and CDR2 FQGTGA. Unmatched junction bases come to 6, with V trimmed by 5 bases and J by 3 bases. This sample comprised peripheral blood, obtained on day 0 of MenACWY control vaccination. The rearranged segments are TRBV7-3 and TRBJ2-5, with 7 middle bases fitting TRBD2. The sequence was obtained from an adult in good health. The CDR3 region: CASSHPGLKETQYF. The bases are TGTGCCAGCAGCCATCCGGGACTAAAAGAGACCCAGTACTTC. The full variable domain, completed from the reference TRBV7-3 and TRBJ2-5 proteins outside the CDR3, reads GAGVSQTPSNKVTEKGKYVELRCDPISGHTALYWYRQSLGQGPEFLIYFQGTGAADDSGLPNDRFFAVRPEGSVSTLKIQRTERGDSAVYLCASSHPGLKETQYFGPGTRLLVL.